This T cell receptor (beta chain) was retrieved from a study of blood T cells in healthy people across ages. Alongside a J-beta primer mix, a sample-barcoded 5' primer served in a second PCR lasting 7 to 11 cycles. Tagging of each cDNA molecule was performed by a template-switch adaptor with 12 random nucleotides. TCRdb analysed the 5' RACE reads with MiXCR anew, one entry per CDR3 protein. The sample has around 2 million distinct CDR3 sequences; roughly 43% are singletons. Trimming cost V 3 bases and J 0 bases, with 6 bases left between them. This CDR3 is 14 amino acids long. Per germline, CDR1 LNHNV and CDR2 YYDKDF (reference sequence).

This receptor was obtained from a human donor in good health. The chain links TRBV15 to TRBJ2-4; D is uncertain. The source material was blood. For the CDR3, the DNA is TGTGCCACCAGCAGTTGGCTAGCCAAAAACATTCAGTACTTC. Its protein is CATSSWLAKNIQYF.